Presented here are 21 T cell receptor beta chains from one specimen sequenced in a study of blood T cell repertoires in COVID-19. Assay: immunoSEQ multiplex PCR; the TCRdb copy retains only in-frame clones and omits some. The sample contains some 9,000 clones, 70% to 90% of which appear only once. Source material: peripheral blood. These receptors came from a human donor in a cohort sampled during active COVID-19.

The rearrangement links TRBV9 to TRBJ1-1; D may be TRBD1 (6 bases). This CDR3 region has 15 residues. Trimming took 4 bases from V and 5 from J, leaving 18 bases between them. Germline V CDR1 and CDR2: SGDLS, YYNGEE. Here the CDR3 DNA reads TGTGCCAGCAGCCCGTACACAGGGATGGAAACTGAAGCTTTCTTT. Residues: CASSPYTGMETEAFF.

This chain links TRBV28 with TRBJ2-3, with 7 bases aligning to TRBD2. V shed 5 bases and J 2 bases; nucleotides not matched to a gene: 7. CDR3 length equals 15 residues. Per germline, CDR1 MDHEN and CDR2 SYDVKM. The CDR3 coding sequence is TGTGCCAGCAGTACGGGAGGAGTTGACACAGATACGCAGTATTTT. It encodes CASSTGGVDTDTQYF.

The V and J genes are TRBV9 and TRBJ1-4; D not resolved. The CDR3 consists of 16 residues. Trimming stripped 7 bases from V and 2 bases from J, with 18 bases between. Germline V CDR1 and CDR2: SGDLS, YYNGEE. The CDR3 bases are TGTGCCAGCGGTGCGGGAGATTTTGCCACTAATGAAAAACTGTTTTTT. Translation gives CASGAGDFATNEKLFF. The full variable domain, rest sourced from reference TRBV9 and TRBJ1-4, is DSGVTQTPKHLITATGQRVTLRCSPRSGDLSVYWYQQSLDQGLQFLIQYYNGEERAKGNILERFSAQQFPDLHSELNLSSLELGDSALYFCASGAGDFATNEKLFFGSGTQLSVL.

CDR3 loop: CASSHPGGTSGKAGELFF. Here the CDR3 DNA reads TGTGCCAGCAGCCACCCCGGCGGGACTAGCGGGAAGGCCGGGGAGCTGTTTTTT. The rearrangement uses TRBV11-2 and TRBJ2-2; 13 bases align to TRBD2. The germline gives CDR1 SGHAT, CDR2 FQNNGV. After removal of 5 bases from V and 6 bases from J, the junction contained 12 bases not matched to a gene. The CDR3 extends over 18 amino acids. Full variable domain (rest looked up from reference TRBV11-2 and TRBJ2-2): EAGVAQSPRYKIIEKRQSVAFWCNPISGHATLYWYQQILGQGPKLLIQFQNNGVVDDSQLPKDRFSAERLKGVDSTLKIQPAKLEDSAVYLCASSHPGGTSGKAGELFFGEGSRLTVL.

The genes are TRBV5-1 and TRBJ2-7; 14 bases fit TRBD2. Germline CDR1 reads SGHRS; CDR2 reads YFSETQ. The ends lost 3 bases at V and 1 base at J; junction bases unmatched: 6. There are 17 residues in the CDR3. CDR3 amino acids: CASSSGLAGGPSYEQYF. The CDR3 DNA follows: TGCGCCAGCAGCTCCGGACTAGCGGGAGGCCCTTCCTACGAGCAGTACTTC.

The sample holds one count of this clone. The J gene is TRBJ2-1, the V gene TRBV5-5; D is perhaps TRBD2 (5 bases). Germline values: CDR1 SGHKS, CDR2 YYEKEE (reference sequence). This CDR3 has 14 amino acids. Trimming left V 2 bases short and J 0 bases short, with 6 bases between. CDR3 DNA sequence: TGTGCCAGCAGCTTCGGAGGCTCCTACAATGAGCAGTTCTTC. The encoded protein is CASSFGGSYNEQFF. Full variable domain (rest looked up from reference TRBV5-5 and TRBJ2-1): DAGVTQSPTHLIKTRGQQVTLRCSPISGHKSVSWYQQVLGQGPQFIFQYYEKEERGRGNFPDRFSARQFPNYSSELNVNALLLGDSALYLCASSFGGSYNEQFFGPGTRLTVL.

This clone was recorded a few times. This chain connects TRBV29-1 to TRBJ2-7; maybe TRBD1 (6 bases). The V end was cut by 6 bases, the J end by 6 bases, with 12 bases between. Looked up from germline, CDR1 is SQVTM and CDR2 is ANQGSEA. This CDR3 is built from 11 residues. The CDR3 DNA reads TGCAGCGTAATACAGGGTACCGAGCAGTACTTC. It translates to CSVIQGTEQYF.

This clone has a single count. The genes are TRBV30 and TRBJ2-2, with 11 bases matching TRBD1. Germline V lookup: CDR1 GTSNPN, CDR2 SVGIG (reference sequence). The trim removed 5 bases at V and 3 bases at J, leaving 8 bases unmatched. The CDR3 is 16 amino acids. The DNA of the CDR3 is TGTGCCTGGGAAGGACAGGGGGCCAGGGACACCGGGGAGCTGTTTTTT. Encoded protein: CAWEGQGARDTGELFF.

A single count supports this clone. The chain combines TRBV24-1 with TRBJ1-3; a weak D match, TRBD1 (5 bases). This CDR3 comprises 15 residues. V was clipped by 4 bases and J by 2 bases, with 11 bases between them. Germline CDR1 reads KGHDR; CDR2 reads SFDVKD. CDR3 region: CATSEGGAAGNTIYF. In DNA form, the CDR3 reads TGTGCCACCAGTGAGGGAGGGGCGGCTGGAAACACCATATATTTT.

In this sample, this clone turned up once. The chain combines TRBV6-5 with TRBJ2-1; D unresolved. The CDR3 sequence is 14 residues long. Germline loops: CDR1 MNHEY, CDR2 SVGAGI. V lost 6 bases and J 0 bases, leaving 9 bases between the germline ends. CDR3 in amino acids: CASSLTTSYNEQFF. CDR3 sequence (DNA): TGTGCCAGCAGCTTGACAACCTCCTACAATGAGCAGTTCTTC.

The J gene is TRBJ2-7, the V gene TRBV7-2, with D tentatively TRBD1 (5 bases). Germline V lookup: CDR1 SGHTA, CDR2 FQGNSA. The CDR3 runs 15 residues. The ends were cut back, 2 bases at V and 3 bases at J, with 14 bases in the middle. CDR3 coding DNA: TGTGCCAGCAGCTTACGTTCAGGGATAAACTACGAGCAGTACTTC. Residues: CASSLRSGINYEQYF.

The J gene is TRBJ2-1, the V gene TRBV3-1 (or the pseudogene TRBV3-2), with 9 nucleotides matching TRBD2. Germline lookup yields CDR1 LGHDT and CDR2 YNNKEL (reference sequence). The trim removed 0 bases at V and 15 bases at J, leaving 3 bases unmatched. CDR3 length: 12 residues. In nucleotides, the CDR3 is TGTGCCAGCAGCCAAGAAGGCGGGAGGGCGTTCTTC. Translation: CASSQEGGRAFF.

This clone was seen more than once but under ten times. The rearrangement links TRBV4-1 to TRBJ2-3; D perhaps matches TRBD2 (6 bases). The CDR3 consists of 15 residues. The germline CDR1 and CDR2 sequences are MGHRA and YSYEKL. The V and J ends lost 5 bases and 0 bases respectively, with 12 bases between them. The CDR3 coding sequence is TGCGCCAGCAGCGATAGCGGAGCTAGCACAGATACGCAGTATTTT. It codes for CASSDSGASTDTQYF.

This clone was picked up one time. V usage is TRBV2 and J usage is TRBJ1-4, with D possibly being TRBD1 (6 bases). V lost 3 bases, J lost 10 bases, and 15 bases lay in between. In germline, CDR1 is SNHLY, CDR2 FYNNEI. CDR3 length: 14 residues. Written as DNA, the CDR3 is TGTGCCAGCAGTGAGGGTCAGGGAGGGGGAAAACTGTTTTTT. This gives the protein CASSEGQGGGKLFF.

This sequence joins TRBV28 and TRBJ1-5; a possible D gene is TRBD1 (5 bases). Germline assignment: CDR1 MDHEN and CDR2 SYDVKM. V was shortened by 3 bases and J by 1 base, with 10 bases between the two germline ends. The CDR3 loop spans 15 amino acids. The CDR3, as DNA: TGTGCCAGCAGTTTGTACCAGGGAAGCAATCAGCCCCAGCATTTT. It yields the protein CASSLYQGSNQPQHF.

This clone has only a few counts. The V gene is TRBV30, the J gene TRBJ2-2, with TRBD2 as a possible D gene (6 bases). This CDR3 has 14 amino acids. Germline values: CDR1 GTSNPN, CDR2 SVGIG (reference sequence). V lost 5 bases to trimming and J lost 2 bases, with 12 bases between them. The CDR3 DNA reads as TGTGCCTGGCATCCGGGACTCAACACCGGGGAGCTGTTTTTT. It is translated as CAWHPGLNTGELFF.

The V and J genes are TRBV7-2 and TRBJ2-3, with 11 positions matching TRBD2. This CDR3 has 18 amino acids. Germline V CDR1 and CDR2: SGHTA, FQGNSA. Germline trimming cut 1 base from V and 3 bases from J; bases unmatched to any gene: 9. The CDR3: CASSLVLRLAGGTDTQYF. The CDR3 bases are TGTGCCAGCAGCTTAGTTTTGCGGCTAGCGGGAGGTACAGATACGCAGTATTTT.

The V call is TRBV5-1, the J call TRBJ2-7; 7 nucleotides agree with TRBD2. The germline V gene has CDR1 SGHRS and CDR2 YFSETQ. The CDR3 runs to 14 residues. Trimming at V came to 3 bases and at J to 0 bases, leaving 3 bases not matched to a gene. CDR3 residues: CASSSSGSSYEQYF. The CDR3 DNA reads TGCGCCAGCAGCTCTAGCGGTAGCTCCTACGAGCAGTACTTC.

The chain joins TRBV28 to TRBJ1-1; the D gene is possibly TRBD1 (5 bases). The CDR3 is 13 amino acids. Trimming removed 3 bases at V and 5 bases at J, with 10 bases between. CDR1 and CDR2 (germline): MDHEN, SYDVKM. The CDR3 region has the DNA TGTGCCAGCAGTTTTCGGGGGGGTACTGAAGCTTTCTTT. It encodes CASSFRGGTEAFF.

V usage is TRBV4-3 and J usage is TRBJ2-1; 12 bases fit TRBD2. The germline gives CDR1 LGHNA, CDR2 YSLEER. Trimming at V came to 6 bases and at J to 6 bases, leaving 12 bases not matched to a gene. The length of the CDR3 is 17 residues. CDR3 sequence: CASSRNPGLAGVNEQFF. The CDR3, as DNA: TGCGCCAGCAGTCGTAACCCGGGACTAGCGGGTGTCAATGAGCAGTTCTTC.

The chain uses TRBV19 and TRBJ1-2; no definite D call. V was pared by 5 bases and J by 4 bases, with 14 bases between. The germline gives CDR1 LNHDA, CDR2 SQIVND (reference sequence). The CDR3 consists of 14 residues. Here the CDR3 reads CASSPAGSAYGYTF. The CDR3 DNA is TGTGCCAGTAGTCCGGCCGGGAGCGCCTATGGCTACACCTTC.